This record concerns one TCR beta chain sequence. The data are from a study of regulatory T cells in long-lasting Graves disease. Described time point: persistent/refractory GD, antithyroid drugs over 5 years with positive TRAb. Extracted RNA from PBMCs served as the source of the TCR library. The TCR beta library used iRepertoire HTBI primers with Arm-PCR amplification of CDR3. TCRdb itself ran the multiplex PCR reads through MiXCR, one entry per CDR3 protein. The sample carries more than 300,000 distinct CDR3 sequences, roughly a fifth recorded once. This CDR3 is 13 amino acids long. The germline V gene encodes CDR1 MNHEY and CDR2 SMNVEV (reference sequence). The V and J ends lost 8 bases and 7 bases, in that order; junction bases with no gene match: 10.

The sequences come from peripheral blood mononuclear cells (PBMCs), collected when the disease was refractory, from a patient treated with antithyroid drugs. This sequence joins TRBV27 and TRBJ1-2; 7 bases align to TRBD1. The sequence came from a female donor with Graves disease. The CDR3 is CASHSTGFSGYTF. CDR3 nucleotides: TGTGCCAGCCACTCGACAGGGTTTAGTGGCTACACCTTC.